The 31 T cell receptor beta chains listed next were all sequenced from one sample in a study of CD8+ T cells in alopecia areata. The sample's treatment: oral pan-JAK inhibitor, 5-10 mg twice daily. RNA, once extracted, was reverse transcribed into cDNA for use as the sequencing template. Measured with immunoSEQ multiplex PCR; TCRdb has only the in-frame clones, and not every one. The data contain around 140,000 clones, 54% of them singletons. The starting material was CD8+ T cells sorted from blood, obtained at week 4, from a patient treated with tofacitinib. The origin of the receptors is a human donor with alopecia areata.

V usage is TRBV27 and J usage is TRBJ1-1; D is unresolved. V was trimmed by 2 bases and J by 4 bases, leaving 11 bases between them. This CDR3 is built from 14 residues. The germline gives CDR1 MNHEY, CDR2 SMNVEV (reference sequence). This chain's CDR3 is CASSLLGGSTEAFF. The CDR3 DNA follows: TGTGCCAGCAGTTTACTGGGAGGGAGCACTGAAGCTTTCTTT.

The chain carries TRBV2 and TRBJ2-7; D is uncertain. Germline V lookup: CDR1 SNHLY, CDR2 FYNNEI. The CDR3 totals 15 residues. Trimming removed 2 bases from V and 1 base from J, with 12 bases in between. This chain's CDR3 is CASSELLSESYEQYF. DNA of the CDR3: TGTGCCAGCAGTGAACTCCTCAGCGAATCCTACGAGCAGTACTTC.

The rearrangement links TRBV29-1 to TRBJ1-2; possible D gene TRBD1, 6 bases. V lost 6 bases, J lost 0 bases, and 20 bases lay in between. CDR3 size: 16 residues. Germline CDR1 reads SQVTM; CDR2 reads ANQGSEA. For the CDR3, the DNA is TGCAGCGTCCTCCTTTCGGGGGGGGCGCCTAACTATGGCTACACCTTC. It specifies CSVLLSGGAPNYGYTF.

The chain employs TRBV5-1 and TRBJ2-7; D is possibly TRBD1 (6 bases). Trimming removed 6 bases from V and 0 bases from J, with 10 bases in between. CDR1 and CDR2 from the germline V gene are SGHRS and YFSETQ. This CDR3 comprises 13 residues. The CDR3 loop reads CASKADSSYEQYF. CDR3 DNA sequence: TGCGCCAGCAAGGCGGACAGCTCCTACGAGCAGTACTTC.

This chain uses TRBV7-9 with TRBJ2-5, with 15 bases identical to TRBD2. The junction had 6 bases not matched to a gene; V was cut back by 1 base and J by 3 bases. The CDR3 sequence is 18 residues long. Germline loops: CDR1 SEHNR, CDR2 FQNEAQ (reference sequence). CDR3 nucleotide sequence: TGTGCCAGCAGCTTAGGTGGACTAGCGGGGGGGCCGGAAGAGACCCAGTACTTC. This sequence encodes CASSLGGLAGGPEETQYF.

This rearrangement joins TRBV29-1 to TRBJ1-5; D call uncertain. The CDR3 is 14 residues long. The ends were cut back, 4 bases at V and 0 bases at J, with 10 bases in the middle. The germline V gene has CDR1 SQVTM and CDR2 ANQGSEA. The CDR3 nucleotides are TGCAGCGTTGGCAACAGAGATAGCAATCAGCCCCAGCATTTT. This codes for CSVGNRDSNQPQHF.

J is TRBJ2-1 and V is TRBV4-3; TRBD2 matches at 8 bases. Germline CDR1 is LGHNA and CDR2 is YSLEER. J lost 4 bases, V lost 0 bases, and 5 bases had no gene match. This CDR3 has 16 amino acids. CDR3 DNA: TGCGCCAGCAGCCAAGACTATAGCGGGGTGTACAATGAGCAGTTCTTC. It specifies CASSQDYSGVYNEQFF.

As for this clone: Distinct nucleotide sequences in the sample also encode this CDR3. CDR3 loop: CASSIRDNNQPQHF. Here the CDR3 DNA reads TGTGCCAGTAGTATCCGGGACAACAATCAGCCCCAGCATTTT. The chain combines TRBV19 with TRBJ1-5; D may be TRBD1 (6 bases). Trimming cost V 3 bases and J 3 bases, with 9 bases left between them. CDR1 is LNHDA, CDR2 SQIVND, per germline (reference sequence). CDR3 length equals 14 residues.

The chain combines TRBV4-1 with TRBJ2-5; D ambiguous. The V gene lost 4 bases and the J gene lost 5 bases, with 20 bases spanning the gap. This CDR3 has 16 residues. CDR1 is MGHRA, CDR2 YSYEKL, per germline. In DNA, the CDR3 is TGCGCCAGCAGCCCCCGAGAAAACGCCCCCAGGGAGACCCAGTACTTC. It specifies CASSPRENAPRETQYF.

This sequence joins TRBV7-9 and TRBJ1-1, with D perhaps matching TRBD1 (5 bases). Trimming shortened V by 6 bases and J by 2 bases, and 13 bases separated the two germline ends. The CDR3 extends over 14 amino acids. The germline V gene encodes CDR1 SEHNR and CDR2 FQNEAQ (reference sequence). The CDR3 here is CASRDGGSNTEAFF. The CDR3 nucleotides read TGTGCCAGCAGAGACGGGGGGAGCAACACTGAAGCTTTCTTT.

In its sample, this clone was seen a few times. The V and J genes are TRBV6-5 and TRBJ1-1, with D perhaps matching TRBD1 (6 bases). The CDR3 covers 13 residues. Trimming pared 6 bases from V and 3 bases from J, leaving 11 bases between. CDR1 is MNHEY and CDR2 is SVGAGI in the germline V gene. DNA for the CDR3: TGTGCCAGCAGCACAGGGTTGGACACTGAAGCTTTCTTT. Protein sequence: CASSTGLDTEAFF.

This clone was seen more than once but under ten times. This chain connects TRBV7-9 to TRBJ2-7, with TRBD1 identical over 7 bases. The CDR3 is 11 amino acids. Per the germline V gene, CDR1 is SEHNR and CDR2 is FQNEAQ (reference sequence). Trimming at V came to 7 bases and at J to 4 bases, leaving 1 base not matched to a gene. CDR3: CASTQGYEQYF. The CDR3 DNA reads as TGTGCCAGCACACAGGGGTACGAGCAGTACTTC.

As to this clone: Other DNA sequences in the sample encode the same CDR3. The chain links TRBV11-2 to TRBJ2-7; D unclear. Germline V gene sequence: CDR1 SGHAT, CDR2 FQNNGV. V gave up 1 base and J gave up 3 bases, with 4 bases separating them. The CDR3 is 12 residues long. The CDR3 sequence is CASSLGVYEQYF. CDR3 DNA sequence: TGTGCCAGCAGCTTAGGGGTCTACGAGCAGTACTTC.

This rearrangement joins TRBV4-1 to TRBJ1-2, with 7 positions matching TRBD1. The ends lost 4 bases at V and 2 bases at J; junction bases unmatched: 7. Germline CDR1 reads MGHRA; CDR2 reads YSYEKL. CDR3 length: 15 amino acids. The CDR3 sequence: CASSLMGTENYGYTF. CDR3 DNA: TGCGCCAGCAGCCTAATGGGGACAGAGAACTATGGCTACACCTTC.

The V and J genes are TRBV7-9 and TRBJ2-3; no clear D. Germline V gene lookup returns CDR1 SEHNR and CDR2 FQNEAQ (reference sequence). Trimming shortened V by 5 bases and J by 2 bases, and 11 bases separated the two germline ends. This CDR3 is 14 amino acids long. CDR3 amino acids: CASSPPSITDTQYF. The DNA for the CDR3 is TGTGCCAGCAGCCCGCCGTCAATCACAGATACGCAGTATTTT.

This clone appeared a few times. The chain links TRBV2 to TRBJ2-1; D remains unclear. The V end was cut by 7 bases, the J end by 6 bases, with 22 bases between. CDR3 length: 16 residues. CDR1 and CDR2 (germline): SNHLY, FYNNEI. In DNA form, the CDR3 reads TGTGCCAGCACACCCGACCGGGCCAACTTGGGCAATGAGCAGTTCTTC. It yields the protein CASTPDRANLGNEQFF.

CDR3 bases: TGTGCCAGTAGTATGGGGAGCGCCGCTGAAGCTTTCTTT. It specifies CASSMGSAAEAFF. The chain uses TRBV19 and TRBJ1-1; D gene uncertain. V lost 3 bases and J lost 6, with 11 bases in between. The CDR3 is 13 amino acids. Germline V gene lookup returns CDR1 LNHDA and CDR2 SQIVND (reference sequence). Filled out from reference TRBV19 and TRBJ1-1, the complete variable domain reads DGGITQSPKYLFRKEGQNVTLSCEQNLNHDAMYWYRQDPGQGLRLIYYSQIVNDFQKGDIAEGYSVSREKKESFPLTVTSAQKNPTAFYLCASSMGSAAEAFFGQGTRLTVV.

The sample holds many counts of this clone. This chain joins TRBV4-3 and TRBJ2-1; 15 bases are a match to TRBD2. V lost 0 bases and J lost 7; bases outside the gene matches: 1. The germline V gene has CDR1 LGHNA and CDR2 YSLEER. The CDR3 consists of 16 residues. The CDR3 region is CASSQDGTSGGNEQFF. CDR3 bases: TGCGCCAGCAGCCAAGATGGGACTAGCGGGGGGAATGAGCAGTTCTTC.

This chain links TRBV4-1 with TRBJ1-5; D is unclear. The germline gives CDR1 MGHRA, CDR2 YSYEKL. CDR3 size: 14 residues. V was clipped by 9 bases and J by 4 bases, with 16 bases between them. The CDR3 bases are TGCGCCAGTACCCCGGACTGGAAAAATCAGCCCCAGCATTTT. It translates to CASTPDWKNQPQHF.

The J gene is TRBJ2-3, the V gene TRBV27; 9 positions match TRBD1. Germline CDR1 MNHEY, CDR2 SMNVEV (reference sequence). V lost 7 bases and J lost 5; bases outside the gene matches: 7. The CDR3 runs to 14 residues. CDR3: CASIPGTGRDTQYF. The CDR3 DNA sequence: TGTGCCAGCATACCCGGGACAGGGAGAGATACGCAGTATTTT.

The V and J genes are TRBV9 and TRBJ1-1; D gene ambiguous. This CDR3 contains 13 residues. The germline V and J ends were trimmed by 4 bases and 3 bases, with 10 bases remaining between them. CDR1 and CDR2 (germline): SGDLS, YYNGEE. The chain's CDR3 is CASSQIKDTEAFF. The DNA of the CDR3 is TGTGCCAGCAGCCAGATAAAAGACACTGAAGCTTTCTTT.

The V and J genes are TRBV5-6 and TRBJ2-7; no definite D call. Per the germline V gene, CDR1 is SGHDT and CDR2 is YYEEEE. The V end was cut by 3 bases, the J end by 3 bases, with 19 bases between. The CDR3 runs to 16 residues. The CDR3 region has the DNA TGTGCCAGCAGCTCACCGACTCGTAGCCCTAACTACGAGCAGTACTTC. Translation gives CASSSPTRSPNYEQYF.

This clone has just a few counts. The chain joins TRBV7-2 to TRBJ2-5, with 7 bases lining up with TRBD1. Germline V gene lookup returns CDR1 SGHTA and CDR2 FQGNSA. V dropped 7 bases and J dropped 3; count of bases not matched to a gene: 11. There are 15 residues in the CDR3. The CDR3 nucleotides are TGTGCCAGCAACTATCGCTTAGGGACAGAAGAGACCCAGTACTTC. This sequence encodes CASNYRLGTEETQYF.

The chain recombines TRBV20-1 with TRBJ1-2; D gene ambiguous. Trimming removed 5 bases from V and 2 bases from J, with 6 bases in between. This CDR3 spans 11 amino acids. Germline V CDR1 and CDR2: DFQATT, SNEGSKA (reference sequence). CDR3 sequence (DNA): TGCAGTGCTCAGGAGAACTATGGCTACACCTTC. This codes for CSAQENYGYTF.

The V call is TRBV4-1, the J call TRBJ2-7; D possibly corresponds to TRBD2 (5 bases). Looked up from germline, CDR1 is MGHRA and CDR2 is YSYEKL. There are 15 residues in the CDR3. V was clipped by 1 base and J by 4 bases, with 14 bases between them. The CDR3 reads CASSQATGMLYEQYF. In DNA, the CDR3 is TGCGCCAGCAGCCAAGCGACCGGGATGTTGTACGAGCAGTACTTC.

This chain uses TRBV10-3 with TRBJ2-7; TRBD1 is a possible D gene (6 bases). The CDR3 has 14 amino acids. Germline CDR1 and CDR2: ENHRY and SYGVKD. V lost 2 bases, J lost 5 bases, and 13 bases lay in between. CDR3 nucleotides: TGTGCCATCAGTGAGGACAGGATGGTCGACGAGCAGTACTTC. It yields the protein CAISEDRMVDEQYF.

V gene TRBV27 combines with J gene TRBJ2-2; D unresolved. The CDR3 runs 17 residues. The V end was cut by 0 bases, the J end by 0 bases, with 11 bases between. The germline V gene encodes CDR1 MNHEY and CDR2 SMNVEV (reference sequence). CDR3 amino acids: CASSLSIQPANTGELFF. The CDR3 bases are TGTGCCAGCAGTTTATCGATACAGCCTGCGAACACCGGGGAGCTGTTTTTT.

The J gene is TRBJ2-1, the V gene TRBV9; 8 nucleotides line up with TRBD2. V gave up 0 bases and J gave up 9 bases; unmatched junction bases: 5. Germline CDR1 reads SGDLS; CDR2 reads YYNGEE. The CDR3 totals 14 residues. CDR3: CASSVGLAGIEQFF. CDR3 in DNA: TGTGCCAGCAGCGTAGGCCTAGCGGGTATTGAGCAGTTCTTC.

The chain uses TRBV29-1 and TRBJ2-2; no definite D call. This CDR3 has 12 residues. V was trimmed by 4 bases and J by 6 bases, leaving 9 bases between them. The germline V gene has CDR1 SQVTM and CDR2 ANQGSEA. DNA of the CDR3: TGCAGCGTTGTTTCGAGGCCCGGGGAGCTGTTTTTT. Protein sequence: CSVVSRPGELFF.

The J gene is TRBJ1-1, the V gene TRBV7-9; D possibly corresponds to TRBD1 (5 bases). Germline V gene sequence: CDR1 SEHNR, CDR2 FQNEAQ (reference sequence). The CDR3 is 13 residues long. The V and J ends lost 5 bases and 8 bases respectively, with 15 bases between them. CDR3 DNA sequence: TGTGCCAGCAGCGAATACAGGTTGGAAGAAGCTTTCTTT. Its translation is CASSEYRLEEAFF.

This clone was picked up a small number of times. The chain is built from TRBV7-6 and TRBJ1-1, with D possibly TRBD1 on 6 matching bases. Deletions cut 1 base from V and 4 bases from J, with 10 bases between. Germline lookup yields CDR1 SGHVS and CDR2 FNYEAQ. This CDR3 region has 14 residues. The DNA of the CDR3 is TGTGCCAGCAGCTTAGGGTTGACAGGCACTGAAGCTTTCTTT. Protein sequence: CASSLGLTGTEAFF.